This T cell receptor beta chain comes out of a study of CD8 T cells in Susac syndrome (dated 2019 in TCRdb). Regarding the complete study: Of the Susac syndrome patients who were sequenced, about six had clinically active disease and roughly 8 were in clinical remission. At blood withdrawal, Susac syndrome patients were therapy-naive, treated with corticosteroids (with IVIg additionally given to some), or treated with IVIg alone. Repertoire sequencing was used to test whether CD8+ T cell activation and differentiation in Susac syndrome was antigen driven. Findings and caveats that apply to the study as a whole: In patients with Susac syndrome, the CD4+ T cell repertoire showed no detectable clonal expansion. The study acknowledged that relatively few individuals were included in the TCR sequencing and HLA analysis.

RNA was extracted using the RNeasy kit, and about 0.5 to 1 ug of the RNA was reverse transcribed with random hexamers. The immunoSEQ multiplex PCR assay, covering 54 Vbeta and 13 Jbeta segments, was used to amplify TCR beta CDR3 regions. To correct PCR amplification bias, a synthetic template baseline was used for both primer optimization and computational correction. In the paper's pipeline: Reads were annotated to V, D and J genes per IMGT and analyzed with immunoSEQ Analyzer, keeping only productive sequences. Clonality was computed as one minus Shannon entropy normalized by log2 of the number of productive unique sequences. For each patient and control, public and private clones were evaluated within the 100 most prevalent clones. Clones were defined as Susac-specific when absent from the healthy and MS cohorts, from about a thousand published viral clones and from other ImmuneACCESS disease sequences. Through fastp at Q25 and MiXCR, TCRdb rebuilt clones from the public reads, retaining in-frame beta chains. Every CDR3 protein is listed once, alongside the most common genes and DNA of its rows. TCRdb, not the original authors, processed these V and J calls. The table for this sample lists under 200,000 distinct CDR3 sequences; under 97% of them were counted only once. The ten largest clones represent around 0.1% of the sample.

With respect to this clonotype: Its target antigen remains unknown. There are no base qualities to consult, and no much larger clone falls within one base.

Including the terminal cysteine and phenylalanine, the CDR3 comprises 13 residues. Only the CDR3 DNA is retained, 39 bases long and in frame from the first base. The V and J ends are trimmed by 3 bases and 7 bases, leaving 10 bases between them. High-throughput TCR beta sequencing profiled peripheral blood CD8+ and CD4+ T cells from healthy donors, Susac syndrome patients and multiple sclerosis patients. The Susac syndrome patients fulfilled recently defined diagnostic criteria for either definite or probable disease. Bulk CD8+ and CD4+ T cells were purified by magnetic negative isolation, whereas CD8+ TEMRA cells were enriched by FACS. Blood was drawn into EDTA tubes, processed within 24 hours, and PBMCs were isolated by density gradient centrifugation. PBMCs intended for TCR sequencing were cryopreserved in liquid nitrogen and were subsequently thawed in a 37 degrees C water bath. The sorted or isolated CD4+, CD8+ and CD8+ TEMRA cells reached a purity of at least 90%.

Specimen: CD4+ T cells from PBMCs. This TCR came from a human donor with Susac syndrome. The chain was built from TRBV12-3 or TRBV12-4 and TRBJ1-5, and possibly TRBD1, on 5 matching bases. CDR3 reads: CASSFSGSQPQHF. The DNA is TGTGCCAGCAGTTTTTCAGGGAGCCAGCCCCAGCATTTT.